This T cell receptor beta chain was documented in a study of T cell responses to AZD1222 COVID-19 vaccine. Study-wide context: It was second doses at about 4 or about 12 weeks that were pooled.

V was pared by 4 bases and J by 2 bases, with 2 bases of the junction left unmatched. The V gene's germline CDR1 is SGHAT and CDR2 FQNNGV. The length of the CDR3 is 15 residues. Whole-study results and caveats: Seropositive AZD1222 recipients at baseline numbered only 5 or 6. As reported, nearly half of all spike-specific TCRs target variant regions that are unmutated.

The repertoire was sequenced with immunoSEQ multiplex PCR; TCRdb's copy has only in-frame clones and lacks some. The sample yields some 120,000 clones, roughly 88% seen once. About this clone: Its target is unknown. The sample contains more than one DNA sequence encoding this CDR3.

This TCR was sampled from an adult in good health. Sequencing used peripheral blood, obtained on day 0 of AZD1222 vaccination. The V gene is TRBV11-2, the J gene TRBJ2-7, with 13 bases that match TRBD2. This CDR3 is CASSSLAGGPYEQYF. The CDR3 coding sequence is TGTGCCAGCAGCTCACTAGCGGGGGGGCCCTACGAGCAGTACTTC.